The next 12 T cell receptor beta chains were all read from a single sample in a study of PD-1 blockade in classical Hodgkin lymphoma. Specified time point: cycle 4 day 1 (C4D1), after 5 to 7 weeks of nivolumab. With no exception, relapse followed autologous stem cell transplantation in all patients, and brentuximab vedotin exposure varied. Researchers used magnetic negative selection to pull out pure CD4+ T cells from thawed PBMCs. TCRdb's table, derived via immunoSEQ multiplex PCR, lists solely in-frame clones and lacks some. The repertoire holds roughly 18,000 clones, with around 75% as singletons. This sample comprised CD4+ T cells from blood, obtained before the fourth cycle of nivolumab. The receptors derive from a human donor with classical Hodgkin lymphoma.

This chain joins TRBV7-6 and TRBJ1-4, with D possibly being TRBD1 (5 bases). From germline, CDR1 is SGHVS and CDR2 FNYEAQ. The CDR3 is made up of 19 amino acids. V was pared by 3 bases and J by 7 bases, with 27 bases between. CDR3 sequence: CASSFYRDPGGKTGEKLFF. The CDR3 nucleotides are TGTGCCAGCAGCTTTTACCGGGACCCAGGCGGAAAAACGGGTGAAAAACTGTTTTTT.

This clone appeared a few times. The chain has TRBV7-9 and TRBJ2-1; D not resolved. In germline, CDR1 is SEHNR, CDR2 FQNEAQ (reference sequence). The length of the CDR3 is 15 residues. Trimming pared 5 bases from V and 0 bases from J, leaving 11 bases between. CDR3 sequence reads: CASSLETFSYNEQFF. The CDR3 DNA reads TGTGCCAGCAGCCTAGAGACATTCTCCTACAATGAGCAGTTCTTC.

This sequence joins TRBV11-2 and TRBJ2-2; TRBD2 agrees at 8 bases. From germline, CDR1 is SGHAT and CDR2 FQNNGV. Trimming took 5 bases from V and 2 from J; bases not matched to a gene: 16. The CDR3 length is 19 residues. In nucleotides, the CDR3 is TGTGCCAGCAGCGAAACATCTTTAAGCGGGAGACGTAACACCGGGGAGCTGTTTTTT. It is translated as CASSETSLSGRRNTGELFF.

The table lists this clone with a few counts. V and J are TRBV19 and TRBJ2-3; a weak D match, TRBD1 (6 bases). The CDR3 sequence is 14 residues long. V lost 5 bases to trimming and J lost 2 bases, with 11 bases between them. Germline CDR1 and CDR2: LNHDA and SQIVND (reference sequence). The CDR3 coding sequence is TGTGCCAGTAGTGCCCGGACAGTCACAGATACGCAGTATTTT. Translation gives CASSARTVTDTQYF.

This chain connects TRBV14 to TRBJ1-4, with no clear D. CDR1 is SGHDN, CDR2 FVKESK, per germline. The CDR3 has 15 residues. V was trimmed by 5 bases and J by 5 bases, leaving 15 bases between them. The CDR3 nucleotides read TGTGCCAGCAGCGCGGGTACCCTATGGAATGAAAAACTGTTTTTT. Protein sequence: CASSAGTLWNEKLFF.

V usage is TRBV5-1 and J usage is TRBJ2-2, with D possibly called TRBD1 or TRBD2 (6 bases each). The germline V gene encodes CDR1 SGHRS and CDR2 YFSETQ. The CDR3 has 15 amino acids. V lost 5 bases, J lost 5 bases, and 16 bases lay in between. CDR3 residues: CASRRQEGDTGELFF. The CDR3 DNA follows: TGCGCCAGCAGGAGACAGGAGGGCGATACCGGGGAGCTGTTTTTT.

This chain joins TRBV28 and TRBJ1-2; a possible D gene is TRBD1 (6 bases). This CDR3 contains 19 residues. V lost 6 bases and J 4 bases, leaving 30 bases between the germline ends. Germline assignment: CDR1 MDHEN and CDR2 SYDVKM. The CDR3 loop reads CASRDWRGTLGTEGYGYTF. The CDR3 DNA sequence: TGTGCCAGCAGAGATTGGAGGGGGACGCTAGGAACCGAAGGCTATGGCTACACCTTC.

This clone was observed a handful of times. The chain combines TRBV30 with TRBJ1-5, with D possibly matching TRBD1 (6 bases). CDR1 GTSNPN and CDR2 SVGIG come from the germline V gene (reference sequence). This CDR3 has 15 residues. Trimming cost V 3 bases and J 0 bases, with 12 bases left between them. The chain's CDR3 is CAWSEGGFSNQPQHF. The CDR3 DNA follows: TGTGCCTGGAGCGAAGGGGGGTTTAGCAATCAGCCCCAGCATTTT.

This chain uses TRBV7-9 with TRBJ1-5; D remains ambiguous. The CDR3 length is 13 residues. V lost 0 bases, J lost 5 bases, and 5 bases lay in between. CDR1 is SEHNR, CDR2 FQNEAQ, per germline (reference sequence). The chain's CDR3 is CASSLAGDQPQHF. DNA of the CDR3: TGTGCCAGCAGCTTAGCTGGGGATCAGCCCCAGCATTTT.

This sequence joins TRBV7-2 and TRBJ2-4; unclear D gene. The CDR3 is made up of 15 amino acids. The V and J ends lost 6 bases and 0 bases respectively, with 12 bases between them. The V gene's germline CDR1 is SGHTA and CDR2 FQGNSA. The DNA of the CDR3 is TGTGCCAGCAGTCCTTTTCCCCTAGCCAAAAACATTCAGTACTTC. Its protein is CASSPFPLAKNIQYF.

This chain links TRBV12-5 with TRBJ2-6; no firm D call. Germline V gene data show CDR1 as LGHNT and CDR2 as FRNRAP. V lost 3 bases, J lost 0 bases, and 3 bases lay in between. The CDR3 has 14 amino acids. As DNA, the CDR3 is TGTGCTAGTGGTTTTTACTCTGGGGCCAACGTCCTGACTTTC. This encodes CASGFYSGANVLTF.

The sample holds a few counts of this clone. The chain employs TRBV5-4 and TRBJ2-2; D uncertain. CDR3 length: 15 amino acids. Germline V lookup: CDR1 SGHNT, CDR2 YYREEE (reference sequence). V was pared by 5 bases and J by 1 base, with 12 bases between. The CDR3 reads CASSQTVGNTGELFF. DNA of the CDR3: TGTGCCAGCAGTCAAACGGTCGGGAACACCGGGGAGCTGTTTTTT.